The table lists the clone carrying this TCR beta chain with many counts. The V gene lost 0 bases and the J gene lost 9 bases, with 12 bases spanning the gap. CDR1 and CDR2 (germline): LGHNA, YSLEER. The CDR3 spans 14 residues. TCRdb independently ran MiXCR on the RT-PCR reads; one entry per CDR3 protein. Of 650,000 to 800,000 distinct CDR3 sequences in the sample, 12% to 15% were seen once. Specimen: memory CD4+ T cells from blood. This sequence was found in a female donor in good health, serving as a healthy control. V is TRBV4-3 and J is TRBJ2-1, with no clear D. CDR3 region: CASSQDAGIGEQFF. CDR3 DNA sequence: TGCGCCAGCAGCCAAGATGCTGGGATCGGTGAGCAGTTCTTC.